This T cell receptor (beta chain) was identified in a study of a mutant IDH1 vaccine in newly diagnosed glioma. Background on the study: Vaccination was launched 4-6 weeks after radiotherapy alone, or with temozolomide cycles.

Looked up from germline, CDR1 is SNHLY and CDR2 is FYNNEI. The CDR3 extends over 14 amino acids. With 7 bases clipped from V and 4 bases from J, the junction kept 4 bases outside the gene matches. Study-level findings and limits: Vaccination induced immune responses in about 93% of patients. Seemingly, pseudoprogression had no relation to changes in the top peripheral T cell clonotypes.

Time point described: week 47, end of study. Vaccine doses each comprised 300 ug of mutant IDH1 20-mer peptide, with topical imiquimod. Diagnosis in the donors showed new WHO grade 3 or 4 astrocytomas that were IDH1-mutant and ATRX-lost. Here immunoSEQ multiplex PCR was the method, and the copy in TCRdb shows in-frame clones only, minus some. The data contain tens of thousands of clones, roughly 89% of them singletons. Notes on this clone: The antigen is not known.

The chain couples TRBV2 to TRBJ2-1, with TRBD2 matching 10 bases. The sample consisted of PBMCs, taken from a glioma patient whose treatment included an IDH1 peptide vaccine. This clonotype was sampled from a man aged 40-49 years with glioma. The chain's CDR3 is CASTTSGTYNEQFF. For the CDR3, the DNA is TGTGCCAGCACAACTAGCGGGACTTACAATGAGCAGTTCTTC.